Each of the 26 T cell receptor beta chains below was sequenced from the same sample in a study of beta chain features in type 1 diabetes. The study reverse transcribed the entire isolated RNA, so it sequenced expressed TCRB transcripts. Clones were read by immunoSEQ multiplex PCR, and TCRdb kept only the in-frame ones, dropping some. The repertoire includes 390,000 or so clones, about 14% of them detected once, and 0.03% to 0.04% sits in the top ten. Sequencing was carried out using naive CD4+ T cells from blood. These receptors were collected from a man aged 30 to 45 in good health.

This chain joins TRBV27 and TRBJ2-3; 7 nucleotides match TRBD2. With 5 bases clipped from V and 2 bases from J, the junction kept 10 bases outside the gene matches. The CDR3 has 16 amino acids. Per germline, CDR1 MNHEY and CDR2 SMNVEV (reference sequence). DNA of the CDR3: TGTGCCAGCAGTCGGGGGTGGCGGGACTACACAGATACGCAGTATTTT. It codes for CASSRGWRDYTDTQYF.

This clone was counted a few times. The V and J genes are TRBV7-2 and TRBJ1-1; a weak D match, TRBD1 (5 bases). CDR1 is SGHTA and CDR2 is FQGNSA in the germline V gene. This CDR3 has 14 amino acids. V shed 4 bases and J shed 6 bases, with 15 bases lying between them. The CDR3 bases are TGTGCCAGCAGCTCCGCCAGACAGATGCCTGAAGCTTTCTTT. Amino acid sequence: CASSSARQMPEAFF.

This clone showed up just a few times. The gene calls are TRBV7-2 and TRBJ2-3; D might be TRBD2 (6 bases). Germline V CDR1 and CDR2: SGHTA, FQGNSA. There are 13 residues in the CDR3. The V gene lost 5 bases and the J gene lost 3 bases, with 9 bases spanning the gap. This chain's CDR3 is CASSRLVTDTQYF. In DNA, the CDR3 is TGTGCCAGCAGCCGACTAGTAACAGATACGCAGTATTTT. Using reference TRBV7-2 and TRBJ2-3 for the parts outside the CDR3, the full variable domain is GAGVSQSPSNKVTEKGKDVELRCDPISGHTALYWYRQSLGQGLEFLIYFQGNSAPDKSGLPSDRFSAERTGGSVSTLTIQRTQQEDSAVYLCASSRLVTDTQYFGPGTRLTVL.

The chain carries TRBV6-6 and TRBJ1-1; D call uncertain. The V and J ends lost 5 bases and 0 bases respectively, with 4 bases between them. The CDR3 spans 12 residues. In germline, CDR1 is MNHNY, CDR2 SVGAGI (reference sequence). CDR3 DNA: TGTGCCAGCAGTCGTCTGAACACTGAAGCTTTCTTT. Translation gives CASSRLNTEAFF.

This clone was observed a handful of times. The V call is TRBV29-1, the J call TRBJ2-1, with TRBD2 matching over 9 bases. CDR3 size: 18 residues. V dropped 8 bases and J dropped 5; count of bases not matched to a gene: 22. CDR1 SQVTM and CDR2 ANQGSEA come from the germline V gene. The CDR3 sequence is CSITSGPGLSRTNNEQFF. The CDR3 nucleotides are TGCAGCATTACTAGCGGGCCTGGCCTCAGCAGGACCAACAATGAGCAGTTCTTC.

The rearrangement links TRBV25-1 to TRBJ2-3, with TRBD1 matching over 7 bases. Germline V gene lookup returns CDR1 MGHDK and CDR2 SYGVNS. The CDR3 contains 15 residues. The trim removed 5 bases at V and 2 bases at J, leaving 7 bases unmatched. This chain's CDR3 is CASSSRDSATDTQYF. CDR3 sequence (DNA): TGTGCCAGCAGTTCTCGGGACAGCGCCACAGATACGCAGTATTTT.

The V call is TRBV6-5, the J call TRBJ1-1, with D tentatively TRBD1 (5 bases). CDR1 is MNHEY, CDR2 SVGAGI, per germline. The CDR3 has 12 residues. Trimming took 7 bases from V and 0 from J, leaving 6 bases between them. The CDR3 DNA is TGTGCCAGCAAGACAGTGAACACTGAAGCTTTCTTT. Translation: CASKTVNTEAFF.

This sequence joins TRBV6-1 and TRBJ2-7; TRBD2 matches 11 bases. The V and J ends lost 7 bases and 2 bases, in that order; junction bases with no gene match: 7. Germline-derived CDR1 and CDR2 are MNHNS and SASEGT. This CDR3 comprises 15 residues. The CDR3 bases are TGTGCCAGCACTTTGACTAGCGGGATACCCTACGAGCAGTACGTC. This gives the protein CASTLTSGIPYEQYV.

This clone was seen a handful of times. The gene calls are TRBV9 and TRBJ2-7; 12 bases align to TRBD2. J gave up 1 base and V 4 bases, and 15 bases lay outside the gene matches. The CDR3 has 19 amino acids. Germline V CDR1 and CDR2: SGDLS, YYNGEE. CDR3 bases: TGTGCCAGCAGCCCCGCTCCGGGACTAGCGGGCCGTGCTTCCTACGAGCAGTACTTC. It translates to CASSPAPGLAGRASYEQYF.

This sequence joins TRBV4-2 and TRBJ2-6; 8 nucleotides agree with TRBD2. In germline, CDR1 is LGHNA, CDR2 YNFKEQ. The CDR3 consists of 19 residues. After removal of 1 base from V and 0 bases from J, the junction contained 8 bases not matched to a gene. The CDR3 nucleotides read TGTGCCAGCAGCCAAGCAGATGTACTAGCGGTCTCTGGGGCCAACGTCCTGACTTTC. Amino acids: CASSQADVLAVSGANVLTF.

The V gene is TRBV16, the J gene TRBJ2-5; D possibly corresponds to TRBD2 (6 bases). Trimming shortened V by 2 bases and J by 5 bases, and 30 bases separated the two germline ends. CDR1 is KGHSY and CDR2 is FQNENV in the germline V gene. The CDR3 is 20 residues long. Here the CDR3 DNA reads TGTGCCAGCAGCCAAAGTCGGGGCGCAATCCTAGCGTCTGGTTCGGAGACCCAGTACTTC. Translated, it gives CASSQSRGAILASGSETQYF.

This clone was observed a few times. The rearrangement links TRBV20-1 to TRBJ2-5; D remains unclear. The germline V and J ends were trimmed by 3 bases and 5 bases, with 7 bases remaining between them. Germline CDR1 reads DFQATT; CDR2 reads SNEGSKA (reference sequence). CDR3 length equals 11 residues. CDR3 loop: CSARPVETQYF. The CDR3 DNA is TGCAGTGCTAGGCCGGTGGAGACCCAGTACTTC.

There are a few counts of this clone. This sequence joins TRBV29-1 and TRBJ1-2; the D is unclear. Trimming took 2 bases from V and 5 from J, leaving 6 bases between them. Germline V gene lookup returns CDR1 SQVTM and CDR2 ANQGSEA. The CDR3 has 11 residues. The DNA of the CDR3 is TGCAGCGTTGAATCAGGATATGGCTACACCTTC. Its protein is CSVESGYGYTF. The variable domain in full, completed from reference TRBV29-1 and TRBJ1-2, reads SAVISQKPSRDICQRGTSLTIQCQVDSQVTMMFWYRQQPGQSLTLIATANQGSEATYESGFVIDKFPISRPNLTFSTLTVSNMSPEDSSIYLCSVESGYGYTFGSGTRLTVV.

This clone has more than one count but fewer than ten. This chain links TRBV2 with TRBJ2-7; no clear D gene. V lost 8 bases and J lost 9, with 17 bases in between. Germline V CDR1 and CDR2: SNHLY, FYNNEI. This CDR3 is 12 amino acids long. CDR3 region: CASSGDTAAQYV. CDR3 coding DNA: TGTGCCAGCTCTGGGGATACCGCTGCGCAGTACGTC.

The chain uses TRBV9 and TRBJ2-3; no clear D gene. The CDR3 covers 17 residues. The germline V gene encodes CDR1 SGDLS and CDR2 YYNGEE. Trimming left V 3 bases short and J 1 base short, with 18 bases between. CDR3 in amino acids: CASSAPGSALRTDTQYF. The CDR3 nucleotides are TGTGCCAGCAGCGCCCCTGGATCGGCCCTTCGCACAGATACGCAGTATTTT.

V gene TRBV6-5 combines with J gene TRBJ2-3; no reliable D call. The CDR3 totals 13 residues. Germline CDR1 and CDR2: MNHEY and SVGAGI. Trimming took 6 bases from V and 4 from J, leaving 11 bases between them. The CDR3 sequence is CASSSPVADTQYF. The CDR3 DNA is TGTGCCAGCAGCTCGCCGGTGGCAGATACGCAGTATTTT.

This clone has a handful of counts. V is TRBV18 and J is TRBJ2-5; the match to TRBD1 covers 9 bases. J lost 4 bases, V lost 3 bases, and 12 bases had no gene match. Germline V gene sequence: CDR1 KGHSH, CDR2 LQKENI. The CDR3 has 17 residues. The CDR3 is CASSPLPTGGLRETQYF. The CDR3 nucleotides read TGTGCCAGCTCACCGCTTCCGACAGGGGGATTACGAGAGACCCAGTACTTC. The variable domain in full, with the rest retrieved from reference TRBV18 and TRBJ2-5, is NAGVMQNPRHLVRRRGQEARLRCSPMKGHSHVYWYRQLPEEGLKFMVYLQKENIIDESGMPKERFSAEFPKEGPSILRIQQVVRGDSAAYFCASSPLPTGGLRETQYFGPGTRLLVL.

The chain uses TRBV19 and TRBJ2-5; 8 bases fit TRBD2. The CDR3 runs to 14 residues. Germline V gene lookup returns CDR1 LNHDA and CDR2 SQIVND (reference sequence). After removal of 6 bases from V and 5 bases from J, the junction contained 8 bases not matched to a gene. CDR3 nucleotide sequence: TGTGCCAGTAGACGGACTAGCCCCGGGGAGACCCAGTACTTC. This translates into CASRRTSPGETQYF.

This clone has more than one count but fewer than ten. This chain joins TRBV29-1 and TRBJ1-3; 7 bases match TRBD1. The CDR3 covers 13 residues. Germline V lookup: CDR1 SQVTM, CDR2 ANQGSEA. J gave up 3 bases and V 4 bases, and 3 bases lay outside the gene matches. The CDR3 reads CSVVRTGGNTIYF. DNA of the CDR3: TGCAGCGTTGTTCGGACAGGTGGAAACACCATATATTTT.

The V and J genes are TRBV29-1 and TRBJ1-2; tentative D call: TRBD1 (5 bases). The CDR3 runs to 13 residues. Between the trimmed V and J ends, which lost 4 bases and 5 bases, there was a span of 14 bases. Germline assignment: CDR1 SQVTM and CDR2 ANQGSEA. The CDR3, as DNA: TGCAGCGTTGGGGGCGGAGGTCGGTATGGCTACACCTTC. This sequence encodes CSVGGGGRYGYTF.

The rearrangement joins TRBV7-9 to TRBJ2-3; TRBD2 matches at 15 bases. V was clipped by 3 bases and J by 9 bases; unmatched bases: 4. The CDR3 loop spans 15 amino acids. CDR1 is SEHNR, CDR2 FQNEAQ, per germline (reference sequence). This CDR3 reads CASSFGLAGGNTQYF. The CDR3 DNA sequence: TGTGCCAGCAGCTTCGGACTAGCGGGGGGGAACACGCAGTATTTT.

This chain links TRBV11-2 with TRBJ2-1, with no clear D. Germline V gene lookup returns CDR1 SGHAT and CDR2 FQNNGV. The CDR3 totals 13 residues. Trimming cost V 5 bases and J 1 base, with 6 bases left between them. The CDR3 nucleotides are TGTGCCAGCAGCGCTGGGTCCTACAATGAGCAGTTCTTC. This encodes CASSAGSYNEQFF.

This clone has more than one count but fewer than ten. CDR3 in amino acids: CASSVGAGGLSYNEQFF. Written as DNA, the CDR3 is TGTGCCAGCAGCGTAGGAGCGGGGGGGCTCTCCTACAATGAGCAGTTCTTC. This chain links TRBV9 with TRBJ2-1; 10 bases match TRBD2. This CDR3 has 17 amino acids. Per the germline V gene, CDR1 is SGDLS and CDR2 is YYNGEE. V dropped 0 bases and J dropped 0; count of bases not matched to a gene: 3.

The chain recombines TRBV2 with TRBJ1-1, with TRBD1 matching over 8 bases. The V segment lost 8 bases and the J segment 4 bases; nucleotides outside the gene matches: 6. CDR3 size: 13 residues. The germline CDR1 and CDR2 sequences are SNHLY and FYNNEI. This chain's CDR3 is CASGGQGVTEAFF. Here the CDR3 DNA reads TGTGCCAGCGGTGGACAGGGAGTCACTGAAGCTTTCTTT.

This chain links TRBV7-2 with TRBJ2-7; 7 bases line up with TRBD1. The CDR3 has 13 residues. The J segment lost 1 base and the V segment lost 4 bases, leaving 1 base of the junction unmatched. CDR1 is SGHTA and CDR2 is FQGNSA in the germline V gene. The CDR3 here is CASSSTGSYEQYV. For the CDR3, the DNA is TGTGCCAGCAGCTCGACAGGGTCCTACGAGCAGTACGTC.

The sample holds a few counts of this clone. The V call is TRBV7-2, the J call TRBJ2-7; D ambiguous. This CDR3 spans 13 amino acids. Trimming stripped 1 base from V and 3 bases from J, with 7 bases between. Germline V gives CDR1 SGHTA, CDR2 FQGNSA. This chain's CDR3 is CASSLVLLYEQYF. The CDR3 DNA reads TGTGCCAGCAGCTTAGTCTTGCTCTACGAGCAGTACTTC.